The entry below describes one T cell receptor beta chain. In germline, CDR1 is SQVTM, CDR2 ANQGSEA. Trimming left V 2 bases short and J 2 bases short, with 13 bases between. The CDR3 covers 15 residues. The sample belongs to a study of T-cell reconstitution after alpha-beta-depleted transplantation in children. Preparing the TCRbeta library involved the use of unique molecular identifiers. TCRdb processed the PCR reads anew with MiXCR; each CDR3 protein has one entry. Of 440,000 or so distinct CDR3 sequences listed, approximately 11% were seen once; the top ten hold roughly 5.5%. The rearrangement links TRBV29-1 to TRBJ1-3, with D possibly matching TRBD1 (6 bases). The sequence derives from a human donor who donated a stem cell graft to a child with acute myeloid leukemia. Here the sequenced sample was PBMCs from the stem cell graft donor, taken from the stem cell graft. The DNA of the CDR3 is TGCAGCGTTGAACAAGGGGGTTTGACTGGAAACACCATATATTTT. Its translation is CSVEQGGLTGNTIYF.